These 7 T cell receptor beta chains were all obtained from the same sample, sequenced in a study of OX40 agonist ivuxolimab in advanced cancers. This table comes from immunoSEQ multiplex PCR, and its TCRdb copy is limited to in-frame clones, with some not included. Of 35,000 to 45,000 clones in the sample, 85% to 95% were seen once. The source material was CD4+ or CD8+ T cells sorted from blood, sampled in a trial of the OX40 agonist ivuxolimab. All receptors come from an adult with an advanced solid tumor such as melanoma, head and neck, liver or kidney cancer.

This clone was seen once. The chain carries TRBV5-1 and TRBJ2-7; 8 positions match TRBD1. The CDR3 loop spans 15 amino acids. Looked up from germline, CDR1 is SGHRS and CDR2 is YFSETQ. With V trimmed by 0 bases and J by 6 bases, 8 bases remained unmatched. CDR3 DNA sequence: TGCGCCAGCAGCTTGGAGACAGGGGTATTCGTCGAGCAGTACTTC. Its protein is CASSLETGVFVEQYF.

This clone was observed a handful of times. This rearrangement joins TRBV7-9 to TRBJ1-1, with D uncertain. The ends were cut back, 3 bases at V and 0 bases at J, with 8 bases in the middle. The CDR3 length is 14 residues. Germline V CDR1 and CDR2: SEHNR, FQNEAQ (reference sequence). DNA of the CDR3: TGTGCCAGCAGCTTTGGTGACATGAACACTGAAGCTTTCTTT. Encoded protein: CASSFGDMNTEAFF.

This chain uses TRBV9 with TRBJ2-1; 9 bases map to TRBD2. The trim removed 3 bases at V and 7 bases at J, leaving 2 bases unmatched. This CDR3 comprises 13 residues. In germline, CDR1 is SGDLS, CDR2 YYNGEE. The CDR3 nucleotides are TGTGCCAGCAGCGACACTAGCGGGAATGAGCAGTTCTTC. Translating it yields CASSDTSGNEQFF.

The rearrangement uses TRBV7-9 and TRBJ2-5; 7 bases agree with TRBD2. J lost 4 bases, V lost 5 bases, and 16 bases had no gene match. The CDR3 consists of 17 residues. In germline, CDR1 is SEHNR, CDR2 FQNEAQ (reference sequence). The DNA for the CDR3 is TGTGCCAGCAGCAGCACCCTGGGACTACACGGCGGAGAGACCCAGTACTTC. Amino acids: CASSSTLGLHGGETQYF.

This chain links TRBV19 with TRBJ1-1; D is possibly TRBD1 (5 bases). V was cut by 5 bases and J by 1 base, with 20 bases left in between. The CDR3 has 17 amino acids. The V gene's germline CDR1 is LNHDA and CDR2 SQIVND (reference sequence). The CDR3 sequence: CASSPITPGPENTEAFF. The CDR3 nucleotides are TGTGCCAGTAGTCCAATAACCCCAGGGCCGGAGAACACTGAAGCTTTCTTT. The whole variable domain, filled in from reference TRBV19 and TRBJ1-1, reads DGGITQSPKYLFRKEGQNVTLSCEQNLNHDAMYWYRQDPGQGLRLIYYSQIVNDFQKGDIAEGYSVSREKKESFPLTVTSAQKNPTAFYLCASSPITPGPENTEAFFGQGTRLTVV.

The chain recombines TRBV11-3 with TRBJ1-2, with D possibly being TRBD1 (5 bases). This CDR3 is 16 amino acids long. Germline values: CDR1 SGHNT, CDR2 YENEEA. The V and J ends lost 4 bases and 0 bases respectively, with 15 bases between them. The DNA for the CDR3 is TGTGCCAGCAGCTCCGATTTGACAGTTACTAACTATGGCTACACCTTC. Its translation: CASSSDLTVTNYGYTF.

This clone is a singleton in its sample. The chain joins TRBV4-2 to TRBJ2-7; TRBD1 agrees at 8 bases. This CDR3 has 15 amino acids. Germline CDR1 is LGHNA and CDR2 is YNFKEQ. V shed 0 bases and J 5 bases; nucleotides not matched to a gene: 6. The CDR3 loop reads CASSQDGQGRNEQYF. In DNA form, the CDR3 reads TGTGCCAGCAGCCAAGACGGACAGGGACGCAACGAGCAGTACTTC.